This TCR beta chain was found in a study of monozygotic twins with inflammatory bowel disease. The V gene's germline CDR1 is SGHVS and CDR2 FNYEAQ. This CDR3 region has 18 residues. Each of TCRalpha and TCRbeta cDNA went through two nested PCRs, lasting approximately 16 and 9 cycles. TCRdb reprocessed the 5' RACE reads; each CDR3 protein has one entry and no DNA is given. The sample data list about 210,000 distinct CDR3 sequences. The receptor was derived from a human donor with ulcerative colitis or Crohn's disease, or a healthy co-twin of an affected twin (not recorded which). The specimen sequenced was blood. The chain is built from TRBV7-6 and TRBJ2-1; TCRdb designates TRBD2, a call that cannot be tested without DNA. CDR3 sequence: CASSLRRRTSGAPNEQFF.